This entry lists 23 T cell receptor beta chains sequenced from one sample in a study of human T cells and chemical hapten exposure. TCRdb processed the RACE reads anew with MiXCR; each CDR3 protein has one entry. The sample contains around 100,000 distinct CDR3 sequences, more than 9.5% of which appear only once. Sample time point: patch test 1, 2 weeks after DPC sensitization. Treatment meaning: therapeutic diphenylcyclopropenone sensitization with weekly scalp DPC. The sequencing used whole blood, collected in connection with sensitization to the hapten diphenylcyclopropenone (DPC). The receptors here all came from a woman aged 40 to 50 with alopecia areata. Some clones in this sample may be carry-over from other donors' samples.

This clonotype was counted ten times or more. The V and J genes are TRBV5-1 and TRBJ2-2, with TRBD2 identical over 14 bases. The CDR3 extends over 17 amino acids. V trimming: 6 bases; J trimming: 2 bases; junction bases outside the gene matches: 6. The germline gives CDR1 SGHRS, CDR2 YFSETQ. CDR3 region: CASTRLAGGINTGELFF. DNA of the CDR3: TGCGCCAGCACCCGACTAGCGGGAGGGATAAACACCGGGGAGCTGTTTTTT.

This rearrangement joins TRBV20-1 to TRBJ1-6; D remains unclear. Trimming took 6 bases from V and 0 from J, leaving 12 bases between them. CDR1 and CDR2 (germline): DFQATT, SNEGSKA (reference sequence). The CDR3 is 15 residues long. The CDR3 DNA is TGCAGTGCCCCCGTGGGCCGCTCCTATAATTCACCCCTCCACTTT. Translated, it gives CSAPVGRSYNSPLHF.

This CDR3 is CASSSGTPSYNEQFF. DNA for the CDR3: TGTGCCAGCAGCTCCGGGACTCCGTCCTACAATGAGCAGTTCTTC. The chain joins TRBV7-8 to TRBJ2-1; tentatively, D is TRBD2 (6 bases). Germline V gene sequence: CDR1 SGHVS, CDR2 FQNEAQ. The CDR3 is 15 residues long. The V end was cut by 4 bases, the J end by 1 base, with 11 bases between.

This clonotype was detected only a few times. The DNA is omitted, as the CDR3 cannot be located on it reliably, and the CDR3 follows TCRdb's listing. The rearrangement links TRBV11-2 to TRBJ2-2; TRBD1, the D gene given by the table, was not confirmed from the DNA. Germline V CDR1 and CDR2: SGHAT, FQNNGV. The CDR3 length equals 15 residues, ends included. CDR3 sequence reads: CASSPPQAPPGSCFF.

This clonotype was seen at least ten times. The chain couples TRBV20-1 to TRBJ2-5; the match to TRBD2 covers 8 bases. The trim removed 6 bases at V and 5 bases at J, leaving 5 bases unmatched. This CDR3 has 12 amino acids. CDR1 and CDR2 (germline): DFQATT, SNEGSKA (reference sequence). CDR3 nucleotides: TGCAGTGCCCTCGCGGGAGGTGAGACCCAGTACTTC. This encodes CSALAGGETQYF.

The V gene is TRBV2, the J gene TRBJ1-4; D is perhaps TRBD1 (5 bases). CDR3 length equals 17 residues. Looked up from germline, CDR1 is SNHLY and CDR2 is FYNNEI. The V and J ends lost 5 bases and 5 bases respectively, with 21 bases between them. The CDR3 protein is CASSPGGGGTSNEKLFF. The CDR3 bases are TGTGCCAGCAGTCCGGGCGGCGGTGGGACTTCCAATGAAAAACTGTTTTTT. Drawing the rest from reference TRBV2 and TRBJ1-4, the complete variable domain is EPEVTQTPSHQVTQMGQEVILRCVPISNHLYFYWYRQILGQKVEFLVSFYNNEISEKSEIFDDQFSVERPDGSNFTLKIRSTKLEDSAMYFCASSPGGGGTSNEKLFFGSGTQLSVL.

This clonotype occurred a few times. V and J are TRBV14 and TRBJ1-1; D call uncertain. The germline CDR1 and CDR2 sequences are SGHDN and FVKESK. The CDR3 consists of 15 residues. V lost 4 bases and J 0 bases, leaving 12 bases between the germline ends. CDR3: CASSRSGGMNTEAFF. The CDR3, as DNA: TGTGCCAGCAGCCGGAGCGGCGGGATGAACACTGAAGCTTTCTTT.

This clonotype was detected only a few times. The chain recombines TRBV5-4 with TRBJ2-7; either TRBD1 or TRBD2 may supply D (5 bases each). V was cut by 0 bases and J by 2 bases, with 18 bases left in between. The CDR3 is made up of 17 amino acids. Per germline, CDR1 SGHNT and CDR2 YYREEE (reference sequence). CDR3 DNA sequence: TGTGCCAGCAGCTTGGTAAGGGCCGGGACCGCAGCCTACGAGCAGTACTTC. Translating gives CASSLVRAGTAAYEQYF.

The chain combines TRBV24-1 with TRBJ1-1; TRBD1 matches at 7 bases. V shed 6 bases and J 2 bases; nucleotides not matched to a gene: 5. CDR1 is KGHDR and CDR2 is SFDVKD in the germline V gene. The CDR3 runs to 14 residues. The CDR3, as DNA: TGTGCCACCAGTCCAACAGGGGATAACACTGAAGCTTTCTTT. Residues: CATSPTGDNTEAFF.

This clonotype was detected a few times. The chain couples TRBV27 to TRBJ1-1; unclear D gene. Looked up from germline, CDR1 is MNHEY and CDR2 is SMNVEV (reference sequence). This CDR3 has 13 residues. V lost 2 bases to trimming and J lost 4 bases, with 8 bases between them. The CDR3 DNA reads as TGTGCCAGCAGTTTAATTCGTGGCACTGAAGCTTTCTTT. Its protein is CASSLIRGTEAFF.

The chain carries TRBV18 and TRBJ2-7; D is ambiguous. V shed 4 bases and J shed 0 bases, with 10 bases lying between them. The CDR3 contains 14 residues. Germline V gene lookup returns CDR1 KGHSH and CDR2 LQKENI. CDR3 protein: CASSQGRSSYEQYF. In nucleotides, the CDR3 is TGTGCCAGCTCACAGGGCCGGAGCTCCTACGAGCAGTACTTC.

This clonotype has more than one count but fewer than ten. This chain connects TRBV4-2 to TRBJ1-1, with D perhaps matching TRBD1 (5 bases). V was cut by 0 bases and J by 5 bases, with 13 bases left in between. The germline gives CDR1 LGHNA, CDR2 YNFKEQ. The CDR3 spans 15 residues. In nucleotides, the CDR3 is TGTGCCAGCAGCCAAGATCGTCGCGGGGGGACTGAAGCTTTCTTT. This sequence encodes CASSQDRRGGTEAFF.

The rearrangement uses TRBV19 and TRBJ1-5; D is possibly TRBD1 (5 bases). CDR1 LNHDA and CDR2 SQIVND come from the germline V gene (reference sequence). The CDR3 spans 15 residues. The V end was cut by 3 bases, the J end by 3 bases, with 12 bases between. The DNA of the CDR3 is TGTGCCAGTAGTATTTGGGGGGACGCCAATCAGCCCCAGCATTTT. Translation: CASSIWGDANQPQHF. The full variable domain, rest sourced from reference TRBV19 and TRBJ1-5, is DGGITQSPKYLFRKEGQNVTLSCEQNLNHDAMYWYRQDPGQGLRLIYYSQIVNDFQKGDIAEGYSVSREKKESFPLTVTSAQKNPTAFYLCASSIWGDANQPQHFGDGTRLSIL.

Comment on this clonotype: A much larger clone lies one base from this, so it may be a read error. The chain has TRBV20-1 and TRBJ1-1; D gene uncertain. The CDR3 runs to 13 residues. Germline assignment: CDR1 DFQATT and CDR2 SNEGSKA (reference sequence). Trimming shortened V by 5 bases and J by 0 bases, and 10 bases separated the two germline ends. CDR3 residues: CSAGAGLNTEAFF. CDR3 in DNA: TGCAGTGCTGGAGCGGGATTGAACACTGAAGCTTTCTTT.

This clonotype was recorded a few times. The chain uses TRBV20-1 and TRBJ1-5; D is unresolved. The CDR3 consists of 12 residues. CDR1 and CDR2 from the germline V gene are DFQATT and SNEGSKA (reference sequence). V was cut by 3 bases and J by 3 bases, with 6 bases left in between. The CDR3: CSASNNNQPQHF. CDR3 DNA sequence: TGCAGTGCTAGCAACAACAATCAGCCCCAGCATTTT.

The CDR3 protein is CASSKGVTNTEAFF. The CDR3 coding sequence is TGTGCCAGCAGCAAAGGGGTGACGAACACTGAAGCTTTCTTT. The chain links TRBV21-1 to TRBJ1-1. TRBV21-1 is a pseudogene locus. This CDR3 region has 14 residues.

This sequence joins TRBV11-2 and TRBJ1-5, with 7 bases that match TRBD1. The CDR3 covers 14 residues. Germline values: CDR1 SGHAT, CDR2 FQNNGV. Trimming removed 5 bases from V and 3 bases from J; junction bases left unmatched: 4. Written as DNA, the CDR3 is TGTGCCAGCAGCCCAGGGGGTGCCAATCAGCCCCAGCATTTT. Translated, it gives CASSPGGANQPQHF.

The V gene is TRBV7-2, the J gene TRBJ2-1; D gene uncertain. Trimming removed 4 bases from V and 3 bases from J, with 13 bases in between. Germline-derived CDR1 and CDR2 are SGHTA and FQGNSA. CDR3 size: 15 residues. The CDR3 coding sequence is TGTGCCAGCAGCTCACAGCTATCCCGCTACAATGAGCAGTTCTTC. Residues: CASSSQLSRYNEQFF. Filled out from reference TRBV7-2 and TRBJ2-1, the complete variable domain reads GAGVSQSPSNKVTEKGKDVELRCDPISGHTALYWYRQSLGQGLEFLIYFQGNSAPDKSGLPSDRFSAERTGGSVSTLTIQRTQQEDSAVYLCASSSQLSRYNEQFFGPGTRLTVL.

This clonotype was observed a few times. The rearrangement uses TRBV7-8 and TRBJ1-6; maybe TRBD1 (6 bases). V lost 1 base and J 9 bases, leaving 10 bases between the germline ends. The CDR3 is made up of 14 amino acids. CDR1 SGHVS and CDR2 FQNEAQ come from the germline V gene. CDR3 in amino acids: CASSLGDIGSPLHF. In nucleotides, the CDR3 is TGTGCCAGCAGCTTAGGGGACATCGGTTCACCCCTCCACTTT.

This clonotype was recorded at least ten times. The rearrangement joins TRBV5-1 to TRBJ2-7; D not certain. Germline V gene data show CDR1 as SGHRS and CDR2 as YFSETQ. Trimming removed 4 bases from V and 2 bases from J, with 13 bases in between. The CDR3 sequence is 14 residues long. The CDR3 reads CASSPGFGTYEQYF. The CDR3 bases are TGCGCCAGCAGCCCAGGCTTTGGCACCTACGAGCAGTACTTC.

The chain couples TRBV7-2 to TRBJ1-5; tentatively, D is TRBD1 (5 bases). In germline, CDR1 is SGHTA, CDR2 FQGNSA. The V end lost 4 bases, the J end lost 4 bases, and 8 bases lay between the germline ends. This CDR3 has 13 amino acids. The CDR3 DNA reads as TGTGCCAGCAGCTCCAGGGTTAATCAGCCCCAGCATTTT. It encodes CASSSRVNQPQHF. The complete variable domain, with remaining parts taken from reference TRBV7-2 and TRBJ1-5, reads GAGVSQSPSNKVTEKGKDVELRCDPISGHTALYWYRQSLGQGLEFLIYFQGNSAPDKSGLPSDRFSAERTGGSVSTLTIQRTQQEDSAVYLCASSSRVNQPQHFGDGTRLSIL.

This clonotype was counted a few times. The chain joins TRBV3-1 to TRBJ1-1; 11 nucleotides line up with TRBD1. The ends lost 0 bases at V and 5 bases at J; junction bases unmatched: 14. CDR3 length: 19 amino acids. Germline lookup yields CDR1 LGHDT and CDR2 YNNKEL (reference sequence). As DNA, the CDR3 is TGTGCCAGCAGCCAAGAGGCTAGCCGGACAGGGGGCGTTGGAACTGAAGCTTTCTTT. Translation gives CASSQEASRTGGVGTEAFF.

This clonotype was found many times. The rearrangement uses TRBV6-2 or TRBV6-3 and TRBJ1-2, with D unresolved. The CDR3 spans 14 residues. V was pared by 5 bases and J by 8 bases, with 18 bases between. Per the germline V gene, CDR1 is MNHEY and CDR2 is SVGEGT. CDR3 DNA: TGTGCCAGCAGTGGCGATGCTGGGCTTAGAGGCTACACCTTC. Its protein is CASSGDAGLRGYTF.